The following is a T cell receptor beta chain sequence with its context. Its specificity is not known. These data come from a study of CD8+ T cells in alopecia areata. For the study at large: Affected scalp percentage set treated patients' severity scores. Study findings and constraints: Significant decreases in scalp clonality and expanded CD8+ clones followed tofacitinib treatment.

Trimming stripped 5 bases from V and 4 bases from J, with 17 bases between. The CDR3 contains 15 residues. CDR1 is SGHVS and CDR2 is FNYEAQ in the germline V gene. Extracted from the samples, RNA was reverse transcribed into cDNA to serve as the sequencing template. Clones were sequenced by immunoSEQ multiplex PCR, and TCRdb holds only the in-frame ones, with some missing. The data show fewer than 5,500 clones, 55% to 80% seen once. Treatment: oral pan-JAK inhibitor, 5-10 mg twice daily. Patients with alopecia areata provided lesional scalp punch biopsies as well as peripheral blood. The TCR was taken from a human donor with alopecia areata. V and J are TRBV7-6 and TRBJ2-5, with unresolved D. Sequencing used skin, obtained at week 4, from a patient treated with tofacitinib. The CDR3: CASSPQAVRAETQYF. In DNA, the CDR3 is TGTGCCAGCAGCCCCCAGGCCGTTAGAGCAGAGACCCAGTACTTC.